Each of the 5 T cell receptor beta chains below was sequenced from the same sample in a study of blood T cell repertoires in COVID-19. The table came from immunoSEQ multiplex PCR; TCRdb's copy has only in-frame clones and leaves some out. The table has some 120,000 clones, roughly four fifths seen once. The material sequenced was PBMCs or T cells enriched from blood (not recorded which). All receptors come from a man younger than 40 who had recovered from COVID-19.

J is TRBJ1-1 and V is TRBV18; no firm D call. The CDR3 totals 14 residues. The V and J ends lost 1 base and 4 bases respectively, with 10 bases between them. Looked up from germline, CDR1 is KGHSH and CDR2 is LQKENI. CDR3 protein: CASSPQRSATEAFF. As DNA, the CDR3 is TGTGCCAGCTCACCACAGCGCTCGGCCACTGAAGCTTTCTTT.

V usage is TRBV4-1 and J usage is TRBJ2-5; 9 bases are shared with TRBD2. In germline, CDR1 is MGHRA, CDR2 YSYEKL. The ends lost 0 bases at V and 5 bases at J; junction bases unmatched: 4. The CDR3 covers 15 residues. CDR3 nucleotides: TGCGCCAGCAGCCAAGAGGACGCGGGAGGGGAGACCCAGTACTTC. This translates into CASSQEDAGGETQYF.

In this sample, this clone turned up many times. This rearrangement joins TRBV19 to TRBJ2-7; the match to TRBD1 covers 10 bases. The V and J ends lost 5 bases and 3 bases, in that order; junction bases with no gene match: 16. CDR3 length equals 18 residues. Germline V gives CDR1 LNHDA, CDR2 SQIVND (reference sequence). CDR3 sequence: CASSFAIISGTGVYEQYF. The CDR3 DNA is TGTGCCAGTAGTTTCGCGATAATCTCCGGGACAGGGGTCTACGAGCAGTACTTC.

The rearrangement joins TRBV18 to TRBJ2-2, with D maybe TRBD1 (6 bases). Germline CDR1 and CDR2: KGHSH and LQKENI. The CDR3 is 15 residues long. V was pared by 2 bases and J by 0 bases, with 7 bases between. The CDR3 coding sequence is TGTGCCAGCTCACCAGACAGGCCGAACACCGGGGAGCTGTTTTTT. As protein: CASSPDRPNTGELFF.

The V call is TRBV6-5, the J call TRBJ2-7; D ambiguous. CDR3 length: 13 residues. The germline V and J ends were trimmed by 2 bases and 2 bases, with 7 bases remaining between them. Germline loops: CDR1 MNHEY, CDR2 SVGAGI. CDR3 DNA sequence: TGTGCCAGCAGTTACACAGACACCTACGAGCAGTACTTC. Protein: CASSYTDTYEQYF.